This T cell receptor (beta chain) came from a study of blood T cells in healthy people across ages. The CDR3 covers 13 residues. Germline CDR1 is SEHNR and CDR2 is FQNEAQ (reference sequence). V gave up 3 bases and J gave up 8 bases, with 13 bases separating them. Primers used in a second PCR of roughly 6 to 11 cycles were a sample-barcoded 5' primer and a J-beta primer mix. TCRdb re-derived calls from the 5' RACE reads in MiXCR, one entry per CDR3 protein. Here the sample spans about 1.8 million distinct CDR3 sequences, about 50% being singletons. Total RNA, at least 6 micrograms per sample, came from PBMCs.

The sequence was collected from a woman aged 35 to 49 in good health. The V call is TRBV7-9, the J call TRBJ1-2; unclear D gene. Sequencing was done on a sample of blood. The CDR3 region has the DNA TGTGCCAGCAGCTTGGACGGATCTATGGGCTACACCTTC. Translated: CASSLDGSMGYTF.